This note documents a single T cell receptor (beta chain) sequence. Its antigen is still unknown. Trimming stripped 5 bases from V and 0 bases from J, with 23 bases between. This CDR3 is built from 19 residues. CDR1 and CDR2 (germline): MDHEN, SYDVKM. The sample belongs to a study of T cells in localized non-small cell lung cancer. Study outcomes and limitations: Among the top 100 tumor clones, a median about 58 appeared in adjacent lung. An association was observed between higher blood T cell density and longer overall survival. Tumor trailed uninvolved adjacent lung in T cell clonality, which peaked there.

Repertoires were generated with immunoSEQ multiplex PCR, while TCRdb's copy carries only in-frame clones and drops some. The sample lists approximately 150,000 clones; roughly 90% were seen once. V usage is TRBV28 and J usage is TRBJ2-1, with D perhaps TRBD1 or TRBD2 (5 bases each). Specimen: peripheral blood, collected before any cancer treatment. The clonotype originates from a female donor older than 55 with stage I lung adenocarcinoma. The CDR3 coding sequence is TGTGCCAGCAGTCCGGCCCCGGCAGGGAAAACTAGCTCCTACAATGAGCAGTTCTTC. Translation gives CASSPAPAGKTSSYNEQFF.